The clone carrying this T cell receptor (beta chain) was counted only a few times. What it binds is unknown. The protocol was immunoSEQ multiplex PCR, while the TCRdb copy is restricted to in-frame clones and leaves out a portion. The repertoire consists of 130,000 to 150,000 clones, with approximately 86% occurring once and the leading ten covering 4.5%. Donors came from a validation cohort of 95 to 150 subjects, distinct from the first 666-subject cohort. This entry belongs to a study of cytomegalovirus exposure and HLA in healthy donors. Overall study results and limits: Across donors, most TCRs were seen rarely, yet some public ones were widespread. Cytomegalovirus-associated status was assigned to more than 150 TCR beta chains.

Trimming took 6 bases from V and 8 from J, leaving 17 bases between them. The CDR3 spans 15 residues. CDR1 SGHTA and CDR2 FQGNSA come from the germline V gene. The rearrangement joins TRBV7-2 to TRBJ1-6; D call uncertain. The sample consisted of PBMCs. This TCR was sampled from a man younger than 30 in good health and CMV-seropositive. CDR3 sequence reads: CASSYQLDSHSPLHF. The CDR3, as DNA: TGTGCCAGCAGTTACCAACTGGACTCCCATTCACCCCTCCACTTT. Drawing the rest from reference TRBV7-2 and TRBJ1-6, the complete variable domain is GAGVSQSPSNKVTEKGKDVELRCDPISGHTALYWYRQSLGQGLEFLIYFQGNSAPDKSGLPSDRFSAERTGGSVSTLTIQRTQQEDSAVYLCASSYQLDSHSPLHFGNGTRLTVT.